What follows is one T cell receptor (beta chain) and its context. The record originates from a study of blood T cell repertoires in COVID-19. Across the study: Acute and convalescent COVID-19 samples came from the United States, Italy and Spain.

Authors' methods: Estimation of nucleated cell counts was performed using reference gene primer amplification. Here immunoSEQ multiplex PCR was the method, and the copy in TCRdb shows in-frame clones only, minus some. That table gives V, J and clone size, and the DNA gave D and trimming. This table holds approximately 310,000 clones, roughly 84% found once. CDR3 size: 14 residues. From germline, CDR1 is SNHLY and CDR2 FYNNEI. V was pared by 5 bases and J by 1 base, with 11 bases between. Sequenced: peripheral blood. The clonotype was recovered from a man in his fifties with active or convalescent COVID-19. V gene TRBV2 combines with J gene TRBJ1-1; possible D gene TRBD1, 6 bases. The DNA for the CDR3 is TGTGCCAGCAGTCGTTACAGGGAGAACACTGAAGCTTTCTTT. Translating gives CASSRYRENTEAFF.